These T cell receptor beta chains were read from a single sample in a study of T cell responses to AZD1222 COVID-19 vaccine. The assay was immunoSEQ multiplex PCR, and TCRdb's table has in-frame clones only and misses some. The sample yields around 140,000 clones, 85% to 90% seen once. Sequences were derived from peripheral blood, sampled on day 0 of AZD1222 vaccination. The origin of the receptors is an adult in good health. Each CDR3 is given with its conserved first and last residue. Each record gives: J gene, clone size, D gene, V gene, CDR3 protein, CDR3 DNA. D genes are given only for firm matches. Expanded clones get a size class; other rows say once, few or many, or leave the size out.

TRBJ2-2 | NA | NA | TRBV6-6 | CASSRGAAASNTGELFF | TGTGCCAGCAGCCGAGGGGCGGCAGCCTCGAACACCGGGGAGCTGTTTTTT
TRBJ1-5 | NA | TRBD1 | TRBV28 | CASRGGGGGQPQHF | TGTGCCAGCAGGGGAGGAGGGGGCGGTCAGCCCCAGCATTTT
TRBJ2-2 | NA | NA | TRBV11-1 | CASTAGSRNTGELFF | TGTGCCAGCACCGCGGGGTCAAGGAACACCGGGGAGCTGTTTTTT
TRBJ1-2 | NA | NA | TRBV2 | CASSERPPAYGYTF | TGTGCCAGCAGTGAAAGGCCCCCTGCCTATGGCTACACCTTC
TRBJ2-5 | NA | NA | TRBV3-1/TRBV3-2 | CASATLGAAQETQYF | TGTGCCAGCGCAACTTTAGGGGCAGCCCAAGAGACCCAGTACTTC
TRBJ2-5 | NA | TRBD2 | TRBV18 | CASSPLAGGFEETQYF | TGTGCCAGCTCGCCTCTAGCGGGAGGATTTGAGGAGACCCAGTACTTC
TRBJ2-1 | NA | TRBD2 | TRBV7-6 | CASSSLAGGEDNEQFF | TGTGCCAGCAGCTCCTTAGCGGGCGGGGAAGACAATGAGCAGTTCTTC
TRBJ1-1 | NA | NA | TRBV13 | CASSLRGASTEAFF | TGTGCCAGCAGCTTAAGGGGGGCGAGCACTGAAGCTTTCTTT
TRBJ1-1 | NA | NA | TRBV6-5 | CASSNGRGYTEAFF | TGTGCCAGCAGTAATGGTAGGGGGTACACTGAAGCTTTCTTT
TRBJ1-1 | once | NA | TRBV4-1 | CASSTQGPAEAFF | TGCGCCAGCAGCACCCAAGGGCCGGCTGAAGCTTTCTTT
TRBJ1-5 | NA | NA | TRBV7-2 | CASSHSSSNQPQHF | TGTGCCAGCAGTCACAGTTCGAGCAATCAGCCCCAGCATTTT
TRBJ1-2 | NA | NA | TRBV4-1 | CASSQETYYGYTF | TGCGCCAGCAGCCAAGAAACGTACTATGGCTACACCTTC
TRBJ2-2 | NA | TRBD2 | TRBV9 | CASSVTSGRTANTGELFF | TGTGCCAGCAGCGTGACTAGCGGGAGGACCGCGAACACCGGGGAGCTGTTTTTT
TRBJ2-5 | NA | NA | TRBV4-1 | CASSQSELIQETQYF | TGCGCCAGCAGCCAATCCGAACTAATCCAAGAGACCCAGTACTTC
TRBJ1-3 | NA | NA | TRBV11-2 | CASKGWLRSDGNTIYF | TGTGCCAGTAAAGGCTGGCTCCGGAGTGATGGAAACACCATATATTTT
TRBJ2-1 | few | NA | TRBV7-9 | CASSFLGSTLFGEQFF | TGTGCCAGCAGCTTTCTTGGCAGTACCTTGTTCGGTGAGCAGTTCTTC
TRBJ1-2 | NA | NA | TRBV5-4 | CASSLTGRTDYGYTF | TGTGCCAGCAGCTTGACCGGACGGACGGACTATGGCTACACCTTC
TRBJ1-1 | NA | NA | TRBV5-5 | CASSLPNMNTEAFF | TGTGCCAGCAGCTTGCCCAACATGAACACTGAAGCTTTCTTT
TRBJ1-5 | NA | NA | TRBV4-1 | CASSQPSGLSNQPQHF | TGCGCCAGCAGCCAACCTTCGGGGCTTAGCAATCAGCCCCAGCATTTT
TRBJ2-5 | NA | TRBD2 | TRBV7-9 | CASSYPGLAGTSQETQYF | TGTGCCAGCAGCTACCCCGGACTAGCGGGGACCAGCCAAGAGACCCAGTACTTC
TRBJ1-3 | NA | NA | TRBV9 | CASSVGRPPASGNTIYF | TGTGCCAGCAGCGTAGGTCGGCCTCCCGCCAGTGGAAACACCATATATTTT
TRBJ1-5 | NA | NA | TRBV19 | CASRKEDQPQHF | TGTGCCAGTAGGAAGGAGGATCAGCCCCAGCATTTT
TRBJ1-1 | NA | TRBD1 | TRBV6-1 | CASSEWGQGAGNTEAFF | TGTGCCAGCAGTGAATGGGGACAGGGGGCTGGGAACACTGAAGCTTTCTTT
TRBJ2-1 | NA | NA | TRBV4-1 | CASSQVVNRDEQFF | TGCGCCAGCAGCCAAGTAGTCAACCGGGATGAGCAGTTCTTC
TRBJ1-1 | NA | NA | TRBV11-3 | CASSLVRESGTEAFF | TGTGCCAGCAGCTTAGTCAGGGAATCGGGGACTGAAGCTTTCTTT
TRBJ2-3 | NA | NA | TRBV10-3 | CAISESSGPYKHTDTQYF | TGTGCCATCAGTGAGTCCTCCGGCCCGTACAAACACACAGATACGCAGTATTTT
TRBJ1-4 | NA | NA | TRBV13 | CASSLGGRGGRFEKLFF | TGTGCCAGCAGCTTAGGAGGCAGGGGAGGAAGGTTCGAAAAACTGTTTTTT
TRBJ2-2 | NA | NA | TRBV7-8 | CASSPVLGRDTGELFF | TGTGCCAGCAGCCCCGTCCTGGGTAGGGACACCGGGGAGCTGTTTTTT
TRBJ1-5 | NA | NA | TRBV25-1 | CASSATGPQHF | TGTGCCAGCAGTGCCACGGGGCCCCAGCATTTT
TRBJ1-2 | NA | TRBD1 | TRBV9 | CASSVSEQGYGYTF | TGTGCCAGCAGCGTCTCGGAACAGGGGTATGGCTACACCTTC
TRBJ1-1 | NA | NA | TRBV7-9 | CASSFRVDTEAFF | TGTGCCAGCAGCTTTAGGGTAGACACTGAAGCTTTCTTT
TRBJ2-5 | NA | NA | TRBV7-9 | CASSLAGGRETQYF | TGTGCCAGCAGCTTAGCGGGAGGCCGGGAGACCCAGTACTTC
TRBJ1-5 | NA | NA | TRBV11-2 | CASSSSGTENQPQHF | TGTGCCAGCAGCTCCTCCGGGACGGAGAATCAGCCCCAGCATTTT
TRBJ2-3 | NA | NA | TRBV30 | CAWSLFGDIGTTDTQYF | TGTGCCTGGAGTCTCTTCGGGGACATAGGTACGACAGATACGCAGTATTTT
TRBJ1-2 | NA | NA | TRBV30 | CAWYAGLRHGYTF | TGTGCCTGGTATGCGGGTTTAAGGCATGGCTACACCTTC
TRBJ1-1 | NA | NA | TRBV4-1 | CASSATVMNTEAFF | TGCGCCAGCAGCGCGACAGTCATGAACACTGAAGCTTTCTTT
TRBJ1-1 | NA | NA | TRBV7-9 | CASSLGGGRLPEAFF | TGTGCCAGCAGCTTAGGAGGAGGCCGGCTGCCTGAAGCTTTCTTT
TRBJ2-3 | NA | NA | TRBV11-1 | CASSQRGGNTQYF | TGTGCCAGCAGCCAACGAGGAGGGAATACGCAGTATTTT
TRBJ2-1 | NA | TRBD2 | TRBV5-1 | CASSRLSGGPVEQFF | TGCGCCAGCAGCCGGCTGTCGGGGGGGCCGGTTGAGCAGTTCTTC
TRBJ1-1 | once | NA | TRBV28 | CASSFRGAGTNTEAFF | TGTGCCAGCAGTTTTCGGGGGGCGGGGACGAACACTGAAGCTTTCTTT
TRBJ2-1 | NA | TRBD2 | TRBV30 | CAWSVLAGGPNEQFF | TGTGCCTGGAGTGTACTAGCGGGAGGGCCCAATGAGCAGTTCTTC
TRBJ2-2 | NA | NA | TRBV7-2 | CASSLEFARGELFF | TGTGCCAGCAGCTTAGAATTCGCGCGCGGGGAGCTGTTTTTT
TRBJ2-7 | NA | TRBD1 | TRBV19 | CASSSDRGLYEQYF | TGTGCCAGTAGTTCGGACAGGGGGCTCTACGAGCAGTACTTC
TRBJ2-1 | NA | NA | TRBV7-8 | CASRNYNEQFF | TGTGCCAGCAGGAACTACAATGAGCAGTTCTTC
TRBJ1-4 | NA | NA | TRBV12-3/TRBV12-4 | CASRWGEKLFF | TGTGCCAGCAGATGGGGAGAAAAACTGTTTTTT
TRBJ1-5 | NA | NA | TRBV27 | CASGSNQPQHF | TGTGCCAGCGGTTCCAATCAGCCCCAGCATTTT
TRBJ1-1 | NA | NA | TRBV5-1 | CASSRQGSMNTEAFF | TGCGCCAGCAGCCGCCAGGGATCCATGAACACTGAAGCTTTCTTT